These 25 T cell receptor beta chains share one sample of origin, sequenced in a study of blood T cell repertoires in COVID-19. Some clones are missing from TCRdb's copy, which holds only in-frame ones; the method was immunoSEQ multiplex PCR. The table has roughly 30,000 clones, roughly 84% seen once. Sample: peripheral blood. All receptors derive from an older man with active COVID-19.

DNA of the CDR3: TGTGCCAGCAGCGCCTCAGGGTTTGGCACAGATACGCAGTATTTT. This translates into CASSASGFGTDTQYF. The rearrangement uses TRBV11-2 and TRBJ2-3; weak D call: TRBD1 (5 bases). The germline V gene has CDR1 SGHAT and CDR2 FQNNGV. The ends were cut back, 5 bases at V and 1 base at J, with 13 bases in the middle. The CDR3 is 15 residues long.

The rearrangement uses TRBV7-9 and TRBJ2-2; D might be TRBD2 (7 bases). The CDR3 is 17 amino acids. The V gene's germline CDR1 is SEHNR and CDR2 FQNEAQ (reference sequence). Deletions cut 5 bases from V and 4 bases from J, with 20 bases between. The DNA for the CDR3 is TGTGCCAGCAGCGGAAGGCTCCGGGGGGCCAGCACCGGGGAGCTGTTTTTT. Its protein product is CASSGRLRGASTGELFF.

The chain employs TRBV14 and TRBJ2-7; 8 bases match TRBD1. The CDR3 covers 12 residues. Per germline, CDR1 SGHDN and CDR2 FVKESK. The junction had 4 bases not matched to a gene; V was cut back by 7 bases and J by 5 bases. CDR3 residues: CASNSGGNEQYF. CDR3 bases: TGTGCCAGCAACTCAGGGGGCAACGAGCAGTACTTC.

The V and J genes are TRBV5-4 and TRBJ1-4; D remains unclear. The CDR3 spans 15 residues. CDR1 is SGHNT, CDR2 YYREEE, per germline (reference sequence). Between the trimmed V and J ends, which lost 2 bases and 2 bases, there was a span of 10 bases. CDR3 protein: CASSFAGTTNEKLFF. CDR3 coding DNA: TGTGCCAGCAGCTTCGCGGGTACTACTAATGAAAAACTGTTTTTT.

This clone appeared once. DNA of the CDR3: TGTGCCAGCAGCGTAGTTGGGGCTGGCTACACCTTC. Translated, it gives CASSVVGAGYTF. The chain employs TRBV9 and TRBJ1-2; D perhaps matches TRBD1 (5 bases). V was cut by 0 bases and J by 7 bases, with 7 bases left in between. CDR1 is SGDLS and CDR2 is YYNGEE in the germline V gene. This CDR3 is built from 12 residues.

This chain joins TRBV6-1 and TRBJ2-5; the match to TRBD2 covers 13 bases. V shed 4 bases and J 1 base; nucleotides not matched to a gene: 6. Germline loops: CDR1 MNHNS, CDR2 SASEGT. The CDR3 has 17 amino acids. The CDR3 loop is CASSGLAGGWSQETQYF. The CDR3 nucleotides are TGTGCCAGCAGTGGACTAGCGGGGGGCTGGAGCCAAGAGACCCAGTACTTC.

This sequence joins TRBV11-1 and TRBJ1-2; TRBD1 matches at 9 bases. The CDR3 extends over 13 amino acids. With 7 bases clipped from V and 8 bases from J, the junction kept 8 bases outside the gene matches. In germline, CDR1 is SGHAT, CDR2 FQDESV (reference sequence). The CDR3 reads CASTLTGGVGYTF. The CDR3 DNA is TGTGCCAGCACCCTGACAGGGGGAGTCGGCTACACCTTC.

V gene TRBV7-2 combines with J gene TRBJ1-1; maybe TRBD1 (6 bases). Trimming left V 8 bases short and J 5 bases short, with 33 bases between. The CDR3 runs 19 residues. Germline V gene data show CDR1 as SGHTA and CDR2 as FQGNSA. The CDR3 sequence: CASFVRRDKGVRFGTEAFF. The CDR3 DNA follows: TGTGCCAGCTTTGTACGCCGAGACAAGGGGGTCCGGTTTGGGACTGAAGCTTTCTTT.

The chain couples TRBV5-8 to TRBJ2-7; no clear D. The CDR3 contains 12 residues. V was clipped by 4 bases and J by 3 bases, with 8 bases between them. The V gene's germline CDR1 is SGHTS and CDR2 YDEGEE. The CDR3: CASSDINYEQYF. CDR3 sequence (DNA): TGTGCCAGCAGCGACATTAACTACGAGCAGTACTTC. Complete variable domain (other parts from reference TRBV5-8 and TRBJ2-7): EAGVTQSPTHLIKTRGQQATLRCSPISGHTSVYWYQQALGLGLQFLLWYDEGEERNRGNFPPRFSGRQFPNYSSELNVNALELEDSALYLCASSDINYEQYFGPGTRLTVT.

The chain combines TRBV4-1 with TRBJ1-5; D not certain. V was clipped by 1 base and J by 5 bases, with 12 bases between them. This CDR3 spans 15 amino acids. Germline CDR1 and CDR2: MGHRA and YSYEKL. Written as DNA, the CDR3 is TGCGCCAGCAGCCAAGGCCAGACGGGATATCAGCCCCAGCATTTT. It is translated as CASSQGQTGYQPQHF.

The chain carries TRBV14 and TRBJ1-1; TRBD1 might be the D (5 bases). The CDR3 has 16 residues. Trimming stripped 1 base from V and 2 bases from J, with 14 bases between. The germline V gene has CDR1 SGHDN and CDR2 FVKESK. This CDR3 reads CASSQVWGVGNTEAFF. DNA of the CDR3: TGTGCCAGCAGCCAAGTTTGGGGGGTTGGTAACACTGAAGCTTTCTTT.

The gene calls are TRBV27 and TRBJ2-7; 7 bases fit TRBD1. This CDR3 is built from 14 residues. The J segment lost 5 bases and the V segment lost 5 bases, leaving 9 bases of the junction unmatched. The germline gives CDR1 MNHEY, CDR2 SMNVEV (reference sequence). CDR3 nucleotides: TGTGCCAGCAGTCCCCAACAGGGGTTGCACGAGCAGTACTTC. Translation: CASSPQQGLHEQYF.

The rearrangement joins TRBV6-5 to TRBJ2-1; TRBD2 is a possible D gene (7 bases). The CDR3 has 15 residues. Germline V gene data show CDR1 as MNHEY and CDR2 as SVGAGI. Trimming stripped 6 bases from V and 3 bases from J, with 15 bases between. CDR3 bases: TGTGCCAGCAGACGAGGGGGGGGCCTCTACAATGAGCAGTTCTTC. It translates to CASRRGGGLYNEQFF.

The rearrangement joins TRBV19 to TRBJ2-5; maybe TRBD1 (6 bases). CDR3 size: 13 residues. Looked up from germline, CDR1 is LNHDA and CDR2 is SQIVND (reference sequence). Trimming took off 4 bases at V and 2 bases at J, with 8 bases between the two ends. CDR3 amino acids: CASSTGQQETQYF. The CDR3 DNA reads as TGTGCCAGTAGTACTGGACAGCAAGAGACCCAGTACTTC. The whole variable domain, filled in from reference TRBV19 and TRBJ2-5, reads DGGITQSPKYLFRKEGQNVTLSCEQNLNHDAMYWYRQDPGQGLRLIYYSQIVNDFQKGDIAEGYSVSREKKESFPLTVTSAQKNPTAFYLCASSTGQQETQYFGPGTRLLVL.

This clone was detected only once. The V and J genes are TRBV7-8 and TRBJ2-1, with TRBD2 identical over 10 bases. V lost 3 bases to trimming and J lost 5 bases; unmatched junction nucleotides: 1. This CDR3 spans 14 amino acids. CDR1 SGHVS and CDR2 FQNEAQ come from the germline V gene. Written as DNA, the CDR3 is TGTGCCAGCAGCTTCCTAGCGGGGGACAATGAGCAGTTCTTC. Translating it yields CASSFLAGDNEQFF.

CDR3 sequence (DNA): TGCGCCACAAGACCACCGACAGGGCGTCTGGAGACCCAGTACTTC. Residues: CATRPPTGRLETQYF. The rearrangement uses TRBV10-1 and TRBJ2-5; 7 bases align to TRBD1. The germline V gene encodes CDR1 WNHNN and CDR2 SYGVQD (reference sequence). The CDR3 has 15 residues. Trimming cost V 10 bases and J 5 bases; bases outside gene matches: 16.

This chain uses TRBV6-5 with TRBJ1-5; no clear D gene. Looked up from germline, CDR1 is MNHEY and CDR2 is SVGAGI. There are 14 residues in the CDR3. V was pared by 6 bases and J by 4 bases, with 13 bases between. CDR3 sequence: CASRASGRNQPQHF. The DNA of the CDR3 is TGTGCCAGCAGAGCCTCCGGGAGAAATCAGCCCCAGCATTTT.

V usage is TRBV5-1 and J usage is TRBJ2-1; TRBD2 matches 13 bases. CDR3 length: 17 amino acids. V shed 4 bases, J shed 4 bases, and the junction held 8 bases outside the gene matches. Per germline, CDR1 SGHRS and CDR2 YFSETQ. This CDR3 reads CASSIVRTSGGYNEQFF. The CDR3 DNA follows: TGCGCCAGCAGCATCGTCCGGACTAGCGGGGGTTACAATGAGCAGTTCTTC.

This clone was observed a few times. This chain connects TRBV6-6 to TRBJ1-5, with TRBD1 identical over 7 bases. This CDR3 contains 14 residues. CDR1 is MNHNY and CDR2 is SVGAGI in the germline V gene (reference sequence). The V gene end was trimmed by 0 bases and the J gene end by 6 bases; junction bases not matched to a gene: 2. CDR3 sequence: CASSYSGGTQPQHF. CDR3 nucleotide sequence: TGTGCCAGCAGTTACTCAGGGGGCACTCAGCCCCAGCATTTT.

This chain links TRBV5-3 with TRBJ2-3; perhaps TRBD2 as D (6 bases). TRBV5-3 has ORF status, its function being uncertain. This CDR3 has 19 residues. V gave up 6 bases and J gave up 5 bases, with 31 bases separating them. The CDR3 protein is CARTPGGTASAFGIDTQYF. Here the CDR3 DNA reads TGTGCCAGAACCCCAGGCGGAACTGCTAGCGCCTTTGGTATAGATACGCAGTATTTT.

V gene TRBV4-1 combines with J gene TRBJ2-7; TRBD2 is a possible D gene (6 bases). V lost 0 bases and J 7 bases, leaving 19 bases between the germline ends. The CDR3 runs to 16 residues. Germline V gene sequence: CDR1 MGHRA, CDR2 YSYEKL. CDR3 loop: CASSQDSGGRVDEQYF. CDR3 coding DNA: TGCGCCAGCAGCCAAGATAGCGGAGGCAGGGTGGATGAGCAGTACTTC.

This clone was observed a single time. The gene calls are TRBV10-3 and TRBJ2-2; a possible D gene is TRBD2 (6 bases). V lost 7 bases and J 2 bases, leaving 14 bases between the germline ends. The CDR3 is made up of 15 amino acids. From germline, CDR1 is ENHRY and CDR2 SYGVKD. The CDR3 region has the DNA TGTGCCATCATGATTCCGGGACTTAACACCGGGGAGCTGTTTTTT. Translated, it gives CAIMIPGLNTGELFF.

This rearrangement joins TRBV28 to TRBJ2-3; 8 nucleotides line up with TRBD2. The CDR3 length is 15 residues. The germline gives CDR1 MDHEN, CDR2 SYDVKM. With V trimmed by 5 bases and J by 2 bases, 6 bases remained unmatched. CDR3 in DNA: TGTGCCAGCAGTCCCCTGACTAGCGACACAGATACGCAGTATTTT. Translating gives CASSPLTSDTDTQYF.

The J gene is TRBJ1-1, the V gene TRBV11-2; the D is unclear. The germline V gene has CDR1 SGHAT and CDR2 FQNNGV. CDR3 length: 14 residues. V was cut by 1 base and J by 1 base, with 7 bases left in between. CDR3 residues: CASSLAPGNTEAFF. The CDR3 DNA reads as TGTGCCAGCAGCTTAGCGCCAGGGAACACTGAAGCTTTCTTT. The variable domain in full, with the rest retrieved from reference TRBV11-2 and TRBJ1-1, is EAGVAQSPRYKIIEKRQSVAFWCNPISGHATLYWYQQILGQGPKLLIQFQNNGVVDDSQLPKDRFSAERLKGVDSTLKIQPAKLEDSAVYLCASSLAPGNTEAFFGQGTRLTVV.

The V gene is TRBV19, the J gene TRBJ1-5; D is unclear. V was clipped by 5 bases and J by 4 bases, with 15 bases between them. Germline loops: CDR1 LNHDA, CDR2 SQIVND (reference sequence). CDR3 length: 15 residues. The CDR3 sequence is CASSPRGGLNQPQHF. The CDR3 DNA reads as TGTGCCAGTAGTCCCCGTGGAGGGTTAAATCAGCCCCAGCATTTT.